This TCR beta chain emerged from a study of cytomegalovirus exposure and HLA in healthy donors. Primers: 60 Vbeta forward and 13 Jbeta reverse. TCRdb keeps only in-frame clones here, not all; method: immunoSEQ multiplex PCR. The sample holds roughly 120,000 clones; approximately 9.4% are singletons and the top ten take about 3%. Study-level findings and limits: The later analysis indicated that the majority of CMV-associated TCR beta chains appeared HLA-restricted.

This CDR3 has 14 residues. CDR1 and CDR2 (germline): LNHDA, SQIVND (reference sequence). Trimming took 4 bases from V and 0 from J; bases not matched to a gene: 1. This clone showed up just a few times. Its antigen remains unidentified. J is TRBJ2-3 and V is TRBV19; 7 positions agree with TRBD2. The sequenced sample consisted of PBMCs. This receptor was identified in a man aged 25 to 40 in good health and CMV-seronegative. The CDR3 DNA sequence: TGTGCCAGTAGTACCGGGGGGAGCACAGATACGCAGTATTTT. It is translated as CASSTGGSTDTQYF.